The 22 T cell receptor beta chains reported below all come from one sample, sequenced in a study of regulatory T cells in long-lasting Graves disease. The time point is: persistent/refractory GD, antithyroid drugs over 5 years with positive TRAb. PBMC RNA was the source of the TCR library. Arm-PCR of CDR3 regions and iRepertoire HTBI primers were the basis on which TCR beta libraries were built. TCRdb redid the calling of the multiplex PCR reads with MiXCR, one entry per CDR3 protein. The sample lists some 470,000 distinct CDR3 sequences, about 22% seen once, with over 6% in the top ten. Sequencing used peripheral blood mononuclear cells (PBMCs), obtained when the disease was refractory, from a patient treated with antithyroid drugs. The source of these receptors is a female donor with Graves disease.

This chain uses TRBV12-3 or TRBV12-4 with TRBJ2-1; 9 nucleotides agree with TRBD2. V gave up 6 bases and J gave up 15 bases; unmatched junction bases: 9. CDR3 length equals 12 residues. The CDR3: CASRNSGGRMFF. CDR3 coding DNA: TGTGCCAGCAGAAATAGCGGGGGAAGAATGTTCTTC.

The chain carries TRBV12-3 or TRBV12-4 and TRBJ2-1; 9 nucleotides agree with TRBD2. The CDR3 has 16 amino acids. The trim removed 6 bases at V and 10 bases at J, leaving 16 bases unmatched. This CDR3 is CASSSRGSSGTREQFF. The CDR3, as DNA: TGTGCCAGCAGCTCTAGGGGGTCTAGCGGGACTAGGGAGCAGTTCTTC.

The chain combines TRBV6-2 or TRBV6-3 with TRBJ1-2, with 7 positions matching TRBD1. The germline gives CDR1 MNHEY, CDR2 SVGEGT. V shed 4 bases and J 7 bases; nucleotides not matched to a gene: 9. The CDR3 totals 14 residues. CDR3 in DNA: TGTGCCAGCAGTTCTGAGAGGGGGCTCAGTGGCTACACCTTC. Translation: CASSSERGLSGYTF.

Concerning this clonotype: A read error is possible here, since a much larger clone lies one base away. The chain employs TRBV12-3 or TRBV12-4 and TRBJ1-4, with 7 bases that match TRBD1. This CDR3 has 14 residues. With 5 bases clipped from V and 3 bases from J, the junction kept 3 bases outside the gene matches. The CDR3 coding sequence is TGTGCCAGCAGTCAGAGGGGGCCTAATGAAAAACTGTTTTTT. It translates to CASSQRGPNEKLFF.

This clonotype has at least ten counts. This CDR3 is CASSLSPPATEQFF. CDR3 DNA: TGTGCCAGCAGCTTAAGTCCCCCCGCCACTGAGCAGTTCTTC. The chain couples TRBV11-2 to TRBJ2-1; D is unresolved. Germline V gene sequence: CDR1 SGHAT, CDR2 FQNNGV. The CDR3 length is 14 residues. Trimming pared 2 bases from V and 9 bases from J, leaving 14 bases between.

This clonotype was counted ten times or more. The chain recombines TRBV11-3 with TRBJ2-2; 7 nucleotides match TRBD2. The V and J ends lost 1 base and 5 bases, in that order; junction bases with no gene match: 7. This CDR3 comprises 16 residues. Germline V gives CDR1 SGHNT, CDR2 YENEEA. Here the CDR3 DNA reads TGTGCCAGCAGCTTAGGGGTGTCAGCGGGGACCGGGGAGCTGTTTTTT. It yields the protein CASSLGVSAGTGELFF.

The genes are TRBV7-2 and TRBJ2-7; D is uncertain. The V end lost 3 bases, the J end lost 2 bases, and 11 bases lay between the germline ends. CDR3 length equals 14 residues. In germline, CDR1 is SGHTA, CDR2 FQGNSA. CDR3 DNA: TGTGCCAGCAGCTTCGGGCCTACTACCTACGAGCAGTACTTC. It translates to CASSFGPTTYEQYF.

Many counts were recorded for this clonotype. This chain joins TRBV28 and TRBJ2-2, with TRBD2 matching 14 bases. The CDR3 totals 18 residues. Trimming cost V 5 bases and J 5 bases; bases outside gene matches: 10. The germline V gene has CDR1 MDHEN and CDR2 SYDVKM. DNA of the CDR3: TGTGCCAGCAGTAACCCGGGACTAGCGGGAGTGGGGACCGGGGAGCTGTTTTTT. It codes for CASSNPGLAGVGTGELFF.

The V gene is TRBV29-1, the J gene TRBJ2-5; a weak D match, TRBD1 (5 bases). The CDR3 sequence is 12 residues long. Trimming took 1 base from V and 5 from J, leaving 8 bases between them. Germline V gene data show CDR1 as SQVTM and CDR2 as ANQGSEA. The CDR3 DNA sequence: TGCAGCGTTGAAGGCAGGGCCGAGACCCAGTACTTC. Its translation is CSVEGRAETQYF.

V and J are TRBV20-1 and TRBJ1-5; D unclear. The CDR3 covers 16 residues. Deletions cut 5 bases from V and 0 bases from J, with 17 bases between. Germline CDR1 reads DFQATT; CDR2 reads SNEGSKA (reference sequence). The CDR3 bases are TGCAGTGCTGTTCCCGGGATTAACTATAGCAATCAGCCCCAGCATTTT. The encoded protein is CSAVPGINYSNQPQHF.

The chain recombines TRBV2 with TRBJ1-6; TRBD1 matches 9 bases. The CDR3 spans 13 residues. Germline assignment: CDR1 SNHLY and CDR2 FYNNEI. Trimming at V came to 8 bases and at J to 6 bases, leaving 2 bases not matched to a gene. The CDR3 sequence: CASGQGLNSPLHF. The CDR3 coding sequence is TGTGCCAGCGGACAGGGGCTTAATTCACCCCTCCACTTT.

This clonotype was recorded many times. Here the CDR3 DNA reads TGTGCCAGCAGCCTAAACAAAAGACAGGCTACTATAGGTAATCAGCCCCAGCATTTT. Protein product: CASSLNKRQATIGNQPQHF. The chain employs TRBV7-8 and TRBJ1-5; D may be TRBD1 (6 bases). Germline V gene lookup returns CDR1 SGHVS and CDR2 FQNEAQ. CDR3 length: 19 amino acids. Trimming left V 5 bases short and J 4 bases short, with 27 bases between.

This clonotype was detected ten times or more. The chain recombines TRBV6-1 with TRBJ2-5; D remains ambiguous. CDR1 is MNHNS, CDR2 SASEGT, per germline. The V end was cut by 5 bases, the J end by 0 bases, with 13 bases between. This CDR3 has 15 amino acids. The CDR3 loop is CASSLTIGYQETQYF. The CDR3 DNA reads as TGTGCCAGCAGTCTTACCATTGGGTACCAAGAGACCCAGTACTTC.

This clonotype has only a few counts. The chain has TRBV29-1 and TRBJ1-2; tentative D call: TRBD1 (6 bases). Germline V gene data show CDR1 as SQVTM and CDR2 as ANQGSEA. V was trimmed by 3 bases and J by 3 bases, leaving 17 bases between them. This CDR3 comprises 15 residues. The CDR3: CSVDSRGWPDYGYTF. The CDR3 DNA reads as TGCAGCGTTGACAGCAGGGGCTGGCCTGACTATGGCTACACCTTC.

This clonotype turned up a few times. The rearrangement links TRBV24-1 to TRBJ1-1; D may be TRBD1 (5 bases). CDR1 is KGHDR and CDR2 is SFDVKD in the germline V gene. V was pared by 2 bases and J by 4 bases, with 7 bases between. CDR3 length equals 13 residues. CDR3 nucleotides: TGTGCCACCAGTGATTCCAGGGTCACTGAAGCTTTCTTT. Its translation is CATSDSRVTEAFF.

This clonotype was counted at least ten times. V and J are TRBV10-3 and TRBJ2-7; 10 bases are a match to TRBD2. CDR1 and CDR2 from the germline V gene are ENHRY and SYGVKD. CDR3 length equals 19 residues. The V gene end was trimmed by 0 bases and the J gene end by 0 bases; junction bases not matched to a gene: 11. The CDR3 bases are TGTGCCATCAGTGAGTCTCCACTAGCGGGACCCAAGGGCTCCTACGAGCAGTACTTC. Encoded protein: CAISESPLAGPKGSYEQYF.

The gene calls are TRBV6-1 and TRBJ2-1; possibly TRBD1 for D (5 bases). Germline-derived CDR1 and CDR2 are MNHNS and SASEGT. Deletions cut 8 bases from V and 8 bases from J, with 10 bases between. This CDR3 is 11 amino acids long. The chain's CDR3 is CASQQAYEQFF. The CDR3, as DNA: TGTGCCAGCCAACAGGCTTATGAGCAGTTCTTC.

This clonotype was observed many times. The chain is built from TRBV20-1 and TRBJ1-2; no firm D call. Germline CDR1 and CDR2: DFQATT and SNEGSKA (reference sequence). The CDR3 totals 11 residues. The ends were cut back, 6 bases at V and 7 bases at J, with 12 bases in the middle. CDR3 residues: CSAPFLGGYTF. DNA of the CDR3: TGCAGTGCACCGTTCCTGGGTGGCTACACCTTC.

Details on this clonotype: A much larger clone is a single base away; this may be a read error. This chain connects TRBV6-1 to TRBJ2-2; possibly TRBD1 or TRBD2 for D (5 bases each). The germline V and J ends were trimmed by 8 bases and 4 bases, with 17 bases remaining between them. The germline V gene encodes CDR1 MNHNS and CDR2 SASEGT. The CDR3 length is 15 residues. The CDR3 bases are TGTGCCAGCGCAACGACCGGGGCCGTCACCGGGGAGCTGTTTTTT. It is translated as CASATTGAVTGELFF.

This clonotype was counted between two and nine times. The genes are TRBV12-3 or TRBV12-4 and TRBJ1-1; D remains unclear. This CDR3 is built from 12 residues. With 10 bases removed from V and 1 base from J, the gap between germline ends came to 10 bases. The CDR3 sequence is CATSNWNTEAFF. The CDR3 DNA follows: TGTGCCACCTCTAACTGGAACACTGAAGCTTTCTTT.

This clonotype was observed at least ten times. The gene calls are TRBV7-2 and TRBJ2-5; D is perhaps TRBD1 (6 bases). Trimming shortened V by 5 bases and J by 6 bases, and 10 bases separated the two germline ends. The length of the CDR3 is 12 residues. Germline V gives CDR1 SGHTA, CDR2 FQGNSA. The CDR3 DNA is TGTGCCAGCAGCCAGCAGGGGAAGACCCAGTACTTC. Translating it yields CASSQQGKTQYF.

This clonotype was observed at least ten times. The V and J genes are TRBV12-3 or TRBV12-4 and TRBJ1-4; 7 positions agree with TRBD1. The trim removed 4 bases at V and 3 bases at J, leaving 5 bases unmatched. There are 15 residues in the CDR3. The CDR3 loop reads CASSSLTGSNEKLFF. CDR3 sequence (DNA): TGTGCCAGCAGTTCGCTGACAGGGTCTAATGAAAAACTGTTTTTT.